The next 25 T cell receptor beta chains were all read from a single sample in a study of T cell responses to AZD1222 COVID-19 vaccine. Produced via immunoSEQ multiplex PCR; TCRdb's table is partial and in-frame only. The sample lists 40,000 to 60,000 clones; 80% to 90% were seen once. The sequencing used peripheral blood, collected 28 days after the second AZD1222 dose. The receptors here all came from an adult who received the AZD1222 COVID-19 vaccine.

J is TRBJ2-7 and V is TRBV27, with D tentatively TRBD2 (5 bases). Germline CDR1 is MNHEY and CDR2 is SMNVEV (reference sequence). The V end lost 0 bases, the J end lost 5 bases, and 11 bases lay between the germline ends. The CDR3 spans 14 residues. The CDR3 DNA follows: TGTGCCAGCAGTTTATCGGCGGGTCCCCACGAGCAGTACTTC. Its protein is CASSLSAGPHEQYF.

Only one count was recorded for this clone. CDR3 amino acids: CSAADEKLFF. The DNA of the CDR3 is TGCAGCGCCGCGGACGAAAAACTGTTTTTT. The chain joins TRBV29-1 to TRBJ1-4; D unclear. Germline-derived CDR1 and CDR2 are SQVTM and ANQGSEA. The length of the CDR3 is 10 residues. The ends were cut back, 7 bases at V and 8 bases at J, with 8 bases in the middle.

The count of this clone is one. The V and J genes are TRBV7-9 and TRBJ2-5; D not resolved. The ends were cut back, 4 bases at V and 4 bases at J, with 22 bases in the middle. CDR3 length equals 17 residues. The germline V gene has CDR1 SEHNR and CDR2 FQNEAQ (reference sequence). The CDR3 nucleotides read TGTGCCAGCAGCTCTCCGCAATCCACCATATGGGGAGAGACCCAGTACTTC. Its protein product is CASSSPQSTIWGETQYF.

This chain joins TRBV7-9 and TRBJ2-7, with D perhaps TRBD1 or TRBD2 (6 bases each). The CDR3 totals 14 residues. V gave up 2 bases and J gave up 8 bases, with 16 bases separating them. Per the germline V gene, CDR1 is SEHNR and CDR2 is FQNEAQ (reference sequence). For the CDR3, the DNA is TGTGCCAGCAGCTTACAGGAGGGGGGTATTCAGCAGTACTTC. It specifies CASSLQEGGIQQYF. Full variable domain (missing parts from reference TRBV7-9 and TRBJ2-7): DTGVSQNPRHKITKRGQNVTFRCDPISEHNRLYWYRQTLGQGPEFLTYFQNEAQLEKSRLLSDRFSAERPKGSFSTLEIQRTEQGDSAMYLCASSLQEGGIQQYFGPGTRLTVT.

This rearrangement joins TRBV28 to TRBJ2-7; the D is unclear. The V gene's germline CDR1 is MDHEN and CDR2 SYDVKM. Trimming pared 3 bases from V and 7 bases from J, leaving 10 bases between. There are 12 residues in the CDR3. The DNA for the CDR3 is TGTGCCAGCAGTTTGCCGGGCTTGGAGCAGTACTTC. Amino acids: CASSLPGLEQYF.

This clone occurred a few times. The chain has TRBV25-1 and TRBJ1-5; D gene unclear. Trimming stripped 1 base from V and 5 bases from J, with 9 bases between. This CDR3 is built from 14 residues. Germline V gives CDR1 MGHDK, CDR2 SYGVNS. CDR3 DNA sequence: TGTGCCAGCAGTGAATCGTACGGTCATCAGCCCCAGCATTTT. It translates to CASSESYGHQPQHF.

This clone was seen once. V and J are TRBV9 and TRBJ2-3; no definite D call. The CDR3 covers 14 residues. Germline assignment: CDR1 SGDLS and CDR2 YYNGEE. V was shortened by 0 bases and J by 0 bases, with 5 bases between the two germline ends. For the CDR3, the DNA is TGTGCCAGCAGCGTAGAACCCAGCACAGATACGCAGTATTTT. Amino acid sequence: CASSVEPSTDTQYF.

The chain combines TRBV29-1 with TRBJ1-1; tentatively, D is TRBD1 (6 bases). V lost 3 bases and J 1 base, leaving 9 bases between the germline ends. Germline V gene lookup returns CDR1 SQVTM and CDR2 ANQGSEA. The CDR3 is 13 amino acids. CDR3 residues: CSVEAGANTEAFF. CDR3 sequence (DNA): TGCAGCGTTGAGGCGGGGGCGAACACTGAAGCTTTCTTT.

The chain links TRBV19 to TRBJ1-5; D is unresolved. Trimming stripped 6 bases from V and 5 bases from J, with 8 bases between. CDR3 length equals 12 residues. The germline V gene has CDR1 LNHDA and CDR2 SQIVND (reference sequence). The CDR3 region is CASSDLYQPQHF. As DNA, the CDR3 is TGTGCCAGTAGCGACTTATATCAGCCCCAGCATTTT.

This rearrangement joins TRBV19 to TRBJ2-3; D is unresolved. V was clipped by 2 bases and J by 4 bases, with 19 bases between them. The V gene's germline CDR1 is LNHDA and CDR2 SQIVND (reference sequence). The CDR3 extends over 17 amino acids. CDR3 in amino acids: CASSIPSGPRPPDTQYF. DNA of the CDR3: TGTGCCAGTAGTATACCCAGTGGCCCCCGCCCTCCAGATACGCAGTATTTT.

The chain has TRBV28 and TRBJ1-1; possible D gene TRBD1, 5 bases. This CDR3 has 13 residues. Germline loops: CDR1 MDHEN, CDR2 SYDVKM. V lost 10 bases, J lost 4 bases, and 16 bases lay in between. The CDR3 region has the DNA TGTGCCATCGAATCGGGGGTTCCCACTGAAGCTTTCTTT. Translated: CAIESGVPTEAFF.

This chain joins TRBV19 and TRBJ1-2; D gene ambiguous. From germline, CDR1 is LNHDA and CDR2 SQIVND (reference sequence). This CDR3 is 17 amino acids long. Trimming stripped 3 bases from V and 3 bases from J, with 20 bases between. The DNA for the CDR3 is TGTGCCAGTAGTATTGATCTTGGAGTCCAGACCTACTATGGCTACACCTTC. It encodes CASSIDLGVQTYYGYTF.

In its sample, this clone was seen once. The chain uses TRBV14 and TRBJ2-1, with 14 positions matching TRBD2. CDR1 and CDR2 (germline): SGHDN, FVKESK. The ends lost 4 bases at V and 5 bases at J; junction bases unmatched: 13. The CDR3 is 19 amino acids. CDR3 sequence: CASSPLVGTSGSRDNEQFF. In nucleotides, the CDR3 is TGTGCCAGCAGCCCCCTCGTGGGGACTAGCGGGAGTAGGGACAATGAGCAGTTCTTC.

V is TRBV6-2 or TRBV6-3 and J is TRBJ2-7; perhaps TRBD2 as D (5 bases). CDR3 length: 15 amino acids. V lost 6 bases, J lost 1 base, and 16 bases lay in between. CDR1 is MNHEY and CDR2 is SVGEGT in the germline V gene. The CDR3 spells CASSSPGGGSYEQYF. The CDR3 region has the DNA TGTGCCAGCAGCTCACCCGGCGGAGGTTCCTACGAGCAGTACTTC.

The CDR3 here is CASSPGLAQGQPQHF. CDR3 nucleotide sequence: TGTGCCAGCAGTCCCGGATTGGCGCAGGGGCAGCCCCAGCATTTT. This chain links TRBV27 with TRBJ1-5; perhaps TRBD1 as D (6 bases). This CDR3 is built from 15 residues. The germline CDR1 and CDR2 sequences are MNHEY and SMNVEV (reference sequence). The V and J ends lost 5 bases and 7 bases respectively, with 18 bases between them.

There are a few counts of this clone. The chain employs TRBV9 and TRBJ2-6; D ambiguous. Trimming removed 4 bases at V and 0 bases at J, with 8 bases between. Germline values: CDR1 SGDLS, CDR2 YYNGEE. The CDR3 spans 15 residues. The CDR3 sequence: CASSPRTSGANVLTF. CDR3 DNA sequence: TGTGCCAGCAGCCCCCGGACCTCTGGGGCCAACGTCCTGACTTTC.

The chain is built from TRBV20-1 and TRBJ2-7; D perhaps matches TRBD2 (5 bases). Trimming pared 3 bases from V and 3 bases from J, leaving 21 bases between. From germline, CDR1 is DFQATT and CDR2 SNEGSKA (reference sequence). CDR3 size: 16 residues. The CDR3 loop reads CSASAQPLAGFYEQYF. For the CDR3, the DNA is TGCAGTGCTAGTGCCCAGCCGCTAGCTGGATTCTACGAGCAGTACTTC.

The chain recombines TRBV28 with TRBJ2-5; TRBD1 matches at 9 bases. Trimming cost V 4 bases and J 5 bases; bases outside gene matches: 8. Germline V lookup: CDR1 MDHEN, CDR2 SYDVKM. The CDR3 contains 15 residues. CDR3 region: CASSSGTGQWETQYF. The CDR3 DNA sequence: TGTGCCAGCAGTTCCGGGACAGGGCAGTGGGAGACCCAGTACTTC. Variable domain in full (rest from reference TRBV28 and TRBJ2-5): DVKVTQSSRYLVKRTGEKVFLECVQDMDHENMFWYRQDPGLGLRLIYFSYDVKMKEKGDIPEGYSVSREKKERFSLILESASTNQTSMYLCASSSGTGQWETQYFGPGTRLLVL.

This chain links TRBV7-3 with TRBJ2-1, with 11 bases aligning to TRBD2. The germline V gene encodes CDR1 SGHTA and CDR2 FQGTGA. Trimming cost V 5 bases and J 5 bases; bases outside gene matches: 5. The length of the CDR3 is 15 residues. The CDR3 bases are TGTGCCAGCAGCCTCGCGGGACTAGCGGACAATGAGCAGTTCTTC. This codes for CASSLAGLADNEQFF.

V and J are TRBV29-1 and TRBJ2-7, with TRBD2 as a possible D gene (5 bases). Trimming shortened V by 4 bases and J by 7 bases, and 14 bases separated the two germline ends. CDR3 length: 12 amino acids. Germline CDR1 reads SQVTM; CDR2 reads ANQGSEA. Written as DNA, the CDR3 is TGCAGCGTTGGAACTGTCAGAGGGGAGCAGTACTTC. Residues: CSVGTVRGEQYF.

The J gene is TRBJ1-2, the V gene TRBV3-1 (or the pseudogene TRBV3-2); perhaps TRBD1 as D (5 bases). The CDR3 has 16 amino acids. The germline V gene has CDR1 LGHDT and CDR2 YNNKEL (reference sequence). Deletions cut 0 bases from V and 0 bases from J, with 11 bases between. CDR3 protein: CASSQDHYRSNYGYTF. The CDR3 DNA is TGTGCCAGCAGCCAAGATCATTACAGGTCTAACTATGGCTACACCTTC.

The gene calls are TRBV28 and TRBJ1-5, with D possibly being TRBD1 (5 bases). Trimming shortened V by 7 bases and J by 2 bases, and 12 bases separated the two germline ends. Germline CDR1 MDHEN, CDR2 SYDVKM. This CDR3 has 14 residues. The DNA for the CDR3 is TGTGCCAGCAACGCCCCGGGGGGCAATCAGCCCCAGCATTTT. This sequence encodes CASNAPGGNQPQHF.

V usage is TRBV9 and J usage is TRBJ2-2; D gene uncertain. V lost 3 bases and J lost 7, with 7 bases in between. CDR3 length: 12 residues. Per the germline V gene, CDR1 is SGDLS and CDR2 is YYNGEE. The CDR3 is CASSAQLGELFF. Written as DNA, the CDR3 is TGTGCCAGCAGCGCTCAACTCGGGGAGCTGTTTTTT.

V gene TRBV4-2 combines with J gene TRBJ1-2; D remains ambiguous. Germline loops: CDR1 LGHNA, CDR2 YNFKEQ. This CDR3 has 15 amino acids. The V end lost 4 bases, the J end lost 2 bases, and 14 bases lay between the germline ends. The CDR3 region is CASSPGENSNYGYTF. DNA of the CDR3: TGTGCCAGCAGCCCAGGAGAAAACAGCAACTATGGCTACACCTTC.

This chain uses TRBV21-1 with TRBJ1-6. TRBV21-1 is recorded as a pseudogene. The CDR3 runs to 15 residues. CDR3 sequence reads: CASSKARDKDSPLHF. Written as DNA, the CDR3 is TGTGCCAGCAGCAAAGCGCGGGACAAGGATTCACCCCTCCACTTT.